What follows are 5 T cell receptor beta chains derived from one specimen sequenced in a study of CD8 T cells in Susac syndrome (dated by TCRdb to about 2019). Receptors were amplified or captured by the immunoSEQ multiplex PCR assay. RNA was extracted with the RNeasy kit and roughly 0.45 to 1 ug was reverse transcribed using random hexamers. The public reads were quality trimmed at Q25 with fastp and then assembled into clones with MiXCR by TCRdb, keeping productive beta chains. Merged by CDR3 protein, the rows form single entries marked with the most common genes and DNA. The sample data list around 150,000 distinct CDR3 sequences, and roughly 94% of these were observed just once. The biggest ten clones account for under 0.2% of the sample. The sequencing sample was made of CD8+ T cells from PBMCs. These receptors were taken from a human donor with Susac syndrome.

J is TRBJ2-1 and V is TRBV29-1; maybe TRBD2 (6 bases). Trimming left V 3 bases short and J 9 bases short, with 12 bases between. The length of the CDR3 is 12 residues. CDR1 and CDR2 from the germline V gene are SQVTM and ANQGSEA. This chain's CDR3 is CSVDAVGGEQFF. CDR3 nucleotide sequence: TGCAGCGTTGATGCTGTGGGAGGTGAGCAGTTCTTC.

The rearrangement joins TRBV9 to TRBJ2-3; D possibly corresponds to TRBD1 (5 bases). CDR1 and CDR2 from the germline V gene are SGDLS and YYNGEE. This CDR3 has 14 amino acids. V shed 0 bases and J shed 1 base, with 6 bases lying between them. DNA of the CDR3: TGTGCCAGCAGCGTAGAAGGGGGCACAGATACGCAGTATTTT. Translated: CASSVEGGTDTQYF.

CDR3 residues: CASSGTSSGSFETQYF. CDR3 nucleotide sequence: TGTGCCAGCAGCGGAACTTCTAGCGGGAGCTTTGAGACCCAGTACTTC. The chain carries TRBV9 and TRBJ2-5; TRBD2 matches 10 bases. This CDR3 spans 16 amino acids. Germline loops: CDR1 SGDLS, CDR2 YYNGEE. V was pared by 3 bases and J by 5 bases, with 10 bases of the junction left unmatched.

The V and J genes are TRBV20-1 and TRBJ1-1, with D tentatively TRBD1 (5 bases). Trimming took off 0 bases at V and 8 bases at J, with 16 bases between the two ends. The CDR3 totals 14 residues. Germline CDR1 DFQATT, CDR2 SNEGSKA (reference sequence). The DNA of the CDR3 is TGCAGTGCTAGAGATCCAGGGCAGGGAGACGAAGCTTTCTTT. Translating it yields CSARDPGQGDEAFF.

This rearrangement joins TRBV12-3 or TRBV12-4 to TRBJ2-7; possibly TRBD1 for D (6 bases). V dropped 3 bases and J dropped 9 bases, with 9 bases sitting between them. This CDR3 has 11 residues. The CDR3: CASSLGRGQYF. In nucleotides, the CDR3 is TGTGCCAGCAGTTTGGGCAGGGGGCAGTACTTC.